What follows are 18 T cell receptor beta chains derived from one specimen sequenced in a study of blood T cells in healthy people across ages. A sample-barcoded 5' primer and a J-beta primer mix were used in a second PCR of about 7 to 12 cycles. TCRdb re-analysed the 5' RACE reads in MiXCR, keeping a single row per CDR3 protein. In the table there are 1.5 million to 2 million distinct CDR3 sequences, roughly 27% of which are singletons. Sequenced sample: blood. These receptors all stem from a woman aged 30 to 39 in good health.

This clonotype was observed at least ten times. The chain uses TRBV4-1 and TRBJ2-5; 11 bases match TRBD2. In germline, CDR1 is MGHRA, CDR2 YSYEKL. V shed 8 bases, J shed 2 bases, and the junction held 7 bases outside the gene matches. The CDR3 totals 15 residues. CDR3 protein: CASSQTSGVQETQYF. DNA for the CDR3: TGCGCCAGCTCCCAGACTAGCGGGGTGCAAGAGACCCAGTACTTC.

This chain uses TRBV6-2 or TRBV6-3 with TRBJ2-1; 9 bases line up with TRBD1. CDR1 MNHEY and CDR2 SVGEGT come from the germline V gene. The junction had 11 bases not matched to a gene; V was cut back by 7 bases and J by 7 bases. CDR3 length: 15 amino acids. The CDR3 here is CASTNRDRVWNEQFF. In nucleotides, the CDR3 is TGTGCCAGCACCAATCGGGACAGGGTGTGGAATGAGCAGTTCTTC.

This clonotype was observed at least ten times. The genes are TRBV20-1 and TRBJ2-3; TRBD2 aligns across 10 bases. This CDR3 contains 14 residues. CDR1 and CDR2 from the germline V gene are DFQATT and SNEGSKA (reference sequence). Germline trimming cut 4 bases from V and 0 bases from J; bases unmatched to any gene: 1. This CDR3 is CSAMTSGSTDTQYF. The CDR3 DNA reads as TGCAGTGCTATGACTAGCGGGAGCACAGATACGCAGTATTTT.

The J gene is TRBJ1-5, the V gene TRBV20-1, with a possible D match to TRBD1 (5 bases). The germline V gene encodes CDR1 DFQATT and CDR2 SNEGSKA (reference sequence). This CDR3 has 15 amino acids. Trimming left V 0 bases short and J 4 bases short, with 13 bases between. CDR3 residues: CSARDRSRVNQPQHF. In nucleotides, the CDR3 is TGCAGTGCTAGAGATAGGTCCAGGGTGAATCAGCCCCAGCATTTT.

V and J are TRBV20-1 and TRBJ1-1; no definite D call. Germline CDR1 DFQATT, CDR2 SNEGSKA (reference sequence). V was shortened by 6 bases and J by 4 bases, with 15 bases between the two germline ends. CDR3 length: 13 amino acids. In DNA form, the CDR3 reads TGCAGTGCCCCGGGAGCGGCTGGCACTGAAGCTTTCTTT. Protein: CSAPGAAGTEAFF.

The chain couples TRBV2 to TRBJ1-2, with D possibly being TRBD1 (5 bases). V lost 2 bases, J lost 4 bases, and 11 bases lay in between. Germline V gives CDR1 SNHLY, CDR2 FYNNEI. CDR3 length equals 14 residues. The chain's CDR3 is CASSEWDVTYGYTF. The CDR3 region has the DNA TGTGCCAGCAGTGAATGGGACGTTACCTATGGCTACACCTTC.

V is TRBV6-1 and J is TRBJ2-5, with TRBD2 as a possible D gene (5 bases). This CDR3 has 14 residues. Between the trimmed V and J ends, which lost 6 bases and 2 bases, there was a span of 13 bases. CDR1 is MNHNS, CDR2 SASEGT, per germline. The CDR3 coding sequence is TGTGCCAGCAGCAAAAGGACTTGGCAAGAGACCCAGTACTTC. Translation gives CASSKRTWQETQYF.

This clonotype was picked up a small number of times. CDR3 sequence reads: CASSQMGTDTQYF. The CDR3 bases are TGTGCCAGCAGCCAGATGGGCACAGATACGCAGTATTTT. V gene TRBV3-1 combines with J gene TRBJ2-3, with D unclear. The CDR3 contains 13 residues. V was trimmed by 3 bases and J by 1 base, leaving 5 bases between them. Germline V gene data show CDR1 as LGHDT and CDR2 as YNNKEL (reference sequence).

This clonotype was seen a handful of times. For the CDR3, the DNA is TGTGCCAGCAGACGGTCCTACAGCGGGAGGAATGAGCAGTTCTTC. Its protein is CASRRSYSGRNEQFF. V gene TRBV5-4 combines with J gene TRBJ2-1; 9 positions match TRBD2. Trimming cost V 5 bases and J 7 bases; bases outside gene matches: 10. This CDR3 spans 15 amino acids. Germline V gene sequence: CDR1 SGHNT, CDR2 YYREEE (reference sequence).

This clonotype was counted only a few times. The rearrangement joins TRBV9 to TRBJ2-7; possibly TRBD2 for D (5 bases). CDR1 and CDR2 from the germline V gene are SGDLS and YYNGEE. V was trimmed by 0 bases and J by 1 base, leaving 14 bases between them. The length of the CDR3 is 16 residues. CDR3 bases: TGTGCCAGCAGCGTAGGGAGCTGGGAGCTTTCCTACGAGCAGTACTTC. Its translation is CASSVGSWELSYEQYF.

This chain's CDR3 is CASSNRGGSYEQYF. CDR3 nucleotides: TGTGCCAGCAGCAACAGGGGGGGATCCTACGAGCAGTACTTC. This sequence joins TRBV27 and TRBJ2-7; a weak D match, TRBD1 (8 bases). This CDR3 is 14 amino acids long. Germline CDR1 and CDR2: MNHEY and SMNVEV (reference sequence). The ends were cut back, 6 bases at V and 1 base at J, with 13 bases in the middle.

This clonotype was seen more than once but under ten times. The V gene is TRBV7-9, the J gene TRBJ1-5; D is unresolved. Germline CDR1 is SEHNR and CDR2 is FQNEAQ (reference sequence). There are 12 residues in the CDR3. The V and J ends lost 1 base and 8 bases respectively, with 6 bases between them. This CDR3 is CASSLESEPQHF. CDR3 sequence (DNA): TGTGCCAGCAGCTTAGAATCGGAGCCCCAGCATTTT.

This clonotype has at least ten counts. The V gene is TRBV12-3 or TRBV12-4, the J gene TRBJ1-5; possible D gene TRBD1, 5 bases. Trimming left V 1 base short and J 3 bases short, with 7 bases between. This CDR3 region has 14 residues. For the CDR3, the DNA is TGTGCCAGCAGTTTAGGACAGTTCAATCAGCCCCAGCATTTT. As protein: CASSLGQFNQPQHF.

This clonotype was observed many times. The chain combines TRBV10-1 with TRBJ1-2; 9 nucleotides line up with TRBD1. Unmatched junction bases numbered 5, after V lost 0 bases and J lost 0 bases. The CDR3 totals 17 residues. Per the germline V gene, CDR1 is WNHNN and CDR2 is SYGVQD (reference sequence). CDR3 in DNA: TGCGCCAGCAGTGAGTCCGACAGGGGGACGGCTAACTATGGCTACACCTTC. Translation gives CASSESDRGTANYGYTF.

The sample holds a few counts of this clonotype. One end of the junction varies from germline; a read error may be responsible. This chain connects TRBV11-2 to TRBJ2-1; 7 bases are a match to TRBD2. The V gene's germline CDR1 is SGHAT and CDR2 FQNNGV. The CDR3 loop spans 15 amino acids. CDR3 protein: CTSSLDRGGVNEQFF. The CDR3 bases are TGTACCAGCAGCTTAGATAGGGGAGGGGTCAATGAGCAGTTCTTC.

There are many counts of this clonotype. The rearrangement uses TRBV6-6 and TRBJ2-7, with no clear D. The CDR3 length is 11 residues. V lost 6 bases and J lost 4, with 7 bases in between. Germline CDR1 reads MNHNY; CDR2 reads SVGAGI (reference sequence). CDR3 in DNA: TGTGCCAGCAGCGACAAGTACGAGCAGTACTTC. The encoded protein is CASSDKYEQYF.

Many counts were recorded for this clonotype. The chain combines TRBV10-3 with TRBJ2-7, with D maybe TRBD2 (6 bases). Germline V gene data show CDR1 as ENHRY and CDR2 as SYGVKD. The CDR3 length is 15 residues. The ends were cut back, 4 bases at V and 0 bases at J, with 13 bases in the middle. CDR3 in amino acids: CAISGGTSSSYEQYF. In DNA, the CDR3 is TGTGCCATCAGTGGGGGGACTTCGAGCTCCTACGAGCAGTACTTC.

This clonotype showed up many times. The chain is built from TRBV9 and TRBJ2-3; 8 bases match TRBD1. Germline trimming cut 4 bases from V and 6 bases from J; bases unmatched to any gene: 13. The CDR3 spans 16 residues. Germline lookup yields CDR1 SGDLS and CDR2 YYNGEE. The CDR3 DNA reads as TGTGCCAGCAGCCCGCAGACAGGGGCCGTTGGGGATACGCAGTATTTT. Translation: CASSPQTGAVGDTQYF.